The 23 T cell receptor beta chains listed next were all sequenced from one sample in a study of vaccination and CD4 T cells after COVID-19. The Oncomine TCR Beta short-read assay sequenced DNA from cultured CD4+ T cells. MiXCR, run by TCRdb on the PCR reads, gives a single entry per CDR3 protein. Here the sample spans approximately 22,000 distinct CDR3 sequences, roughly three fifths being singletons. Their antigen targets remain unknown. Sample treatment: roughly nine-day PBMC culture with coronavirus spike peptide pools or control peptides (ViraFEST assay). Sample: CD4+ T cells from blood, cultured in vitro, taken after SARS-CoV-2 vaccination. The source is a human donor who received a COVID-19 vaccine.

The chain uses TRBV30 and TRBJ2-7, with D perhaps TRBD1 or TRBD2 (5 bases each). The CDR3 is 14 residues long. The V end was cut by 1 base, the J end by 2 bases, with 12 bases between. Germline V gene data show CDR1 as GTSNPN and CDR2 as SVGIG (reference sequence). In DNA, the CDR3 is TGTGCCTGGAGTGAGGGGAGACAGCCCTACGAGCAGTACTTC. This translates into CAWSEGRQPYEQYF.

The chain recombines TRBV5-1 with TRBJ2-5; D possibly corresponds to TRBD2 (7 bases). The CDR3 has 17 amino acids. With 3 bases removed from V and 2 bases from J, the gap between germline ends came to 20 bases. Germline V gene lookup returns CDR1 SGHRS and CDR2 YFSETQ. The CDR3 sequence: CASSYRGGSGVQETQYF. In DNA form, the CDR3 reads TGCGCCAGCAGCTATCGAGGGGGGAGCGGGGTACAAGAGACCCAGTACTTC.

In this sample, this clonotype turned up a few times. V usage is TRBV12-5 and J usage is TRBJ1-2, with D possibly being TRBD1 (6 bases). This CDR3 comprises 16 residues. V was shortened by 5 bases and J by 7 bases, with 23 bases between the two germline ends. Germline V gene data show CDR1 as LGHNT and CDR2 as FRNRAP. The CDR3 sequence: CASGPEGGRVMGGYTF. As DNA, the CDR3 is TGTGCTAGTGGTCCCGAGGGGGGCAGGGTAATGGGTGGCTACACCTTC.

The chain couples TRBV19 to TRBJ1-5; D is perhaps TRBD1 (6 bases). The CDR3 contains 16 residues. Trimming cost V 4 bases and J 3 bases, with 16 bases left between them. The germline CDR1 and CDR2 sequences are LNHDA and SQIVND (reference sequence). CDR3 sequence reads: CASSTGPRGPNQPQHF. CDR3 DNA: TGTGCCAGTAGTACAGGGCCCAGGGGCCCCAATCAGCCCCAGCATTTT. Using reference TRBV19 and TRBJ1-5 for the parts outside the CDR3, the full variable domain is DGGITQSPKYLFRKEGQNVTLSCEQNLNHDAMYWYRQDPGQGLRLIYYSQIVNDFQKGDIAEGYSVSREKKESFPLTVTSAQKNPTAFYLCASSTGPRGPNQPQHFGDGTRLSIL.

This rearrangement joins TRBV21-1 to TRBJ2-1; the table's D call TRBD1 went unverified against the DNA. TRBV21-1 is a known pseudogene. This CDR3 region has 19 residues. The CDR3 DNA reads as TGTGCCAGCAGCAAAAGGCCAAAACGAGGGGGATTAACCTACAATGAGCAGTTCTTC. It encodes CASSKRPKRGGLTYNEQFF.

The rearrangement uses TRBV6-1 and TRBJ1-2; TRBD1 might be the D (5 bases). Germline CDR1 and CDR2: MNHNS and SASEGT. There are 14 residues in the CDR3. Trimming stripped 6 bases from V and 1 base from J, with 12 bases between. CDR3 sequence (DNA): TGTGCCAGCAGCGCAGTGGGGGGTAACTATGGCTACACCTTC. It codes for CASSAVGGNYGYTF.

This chain connects TRBV5-4 to TRBJ2-5; TRBD1 matches 8 bases. Germline CDR1 is SGHNT and CDR2 is YYREEE (reference sequence). The CDR3 consists of 15 residues. V gave up 6 bases and J gave up 3 bases; unmatched junction bases: 10. DNA for the CDR3: TGTGCCAGCACAACCCCGGACAGGGTAAAAGAGACCCAGTACTTC. Amino acids: CASTTPDRVKETQYF.

The chain couples TRBV20-1 to TRBJ1-1; D is perhaps TRBD1 (6 bases). Germline V gene lookup returns CDR1 DFQATT and CDR2 SNEGSKA (reference sequence). With 0 bases removed from V and 1 base from J, the gap between germline ends came to 15 bases. CDR3 length: 16 residues. Written as DNA, the CDR3 is TGCAGTGCTAGAGAGCCCACAGGGCAGGGGAACACTGAAGCTTTCTTT. It codes for CSAREPTGQGNTEAFF.

In its sample, this clonotype was seen a few times. The J gene is TRBJ2-7, the V gene TRBV20-1; 9 bases line up with TRBD1. The CDR3 is 13 residues long. The V gene end was trimmed by 5 bases and the J gene end by 5 bases; junction bases not matched to a gene: 7. In germline, CDR1 is DFQATT, CDR2 SNEGSKA (reference sequence). CDR3: CSASGGQGNEQYF. CDR3 DNA: TGCAGTGCTTCCGGGGGACAGGGTAACGAGCAGTACTTC.

CDR3: CASRGQGALNTEAFF. CDR3 in DNA: TGTGCCAGCAGGGGACAGGGGGCATTGAACACTGAAGCTTTCTTT. V is TRBV6-1 and J is TRBJ1-1; 12 positions match TRBD1. Germline CDR1 is MNHNS and CDR2 is SASEGT. There are 15 residues in the CDR3. The J segment lost 0 bases and the V segment lost 6 bases, leaving 2 bases of the junction unmatched.

V gene TRBV30 combines with J gene TRBJ1-3; the D is unclear. The CDR3 length is 13 residues. The V and J ends lost 4 bases and 2 bases respectively, with 9 bases between them. The germline CDR1 and CDR2 sequences are GTSNPN and SVGIG (reference sequence). CDR3 DNA sequence: TGTGCCTGGACAGCAGGAACTGGAAACACCATATATTTT. Protein: CAWTAGTGNTIYF. The whole variable domain, remainder taken from reference TRBV30 and TRBJ1-3, is SQTIHQWPATLVQPVGSPLSLECTVEGTSNPNLYWYRQAAGRGLQLLFYSVGIGQISSEVPQNLSASRPQDRQFILSSKKLLLSDSGFYLCAWTAGTGNTIYFGEGSWLTVV.

The J gene is TRBJ2-5, the V gene TRBV21-1; TRBD1, the table's D call, lacks a check against the DNA. TRBV21-1 counts as a pseudogene. CDR3 length equals 11 residues. Here the CDR3 DNA reads TGTGCCCGCATGCTACAGGGAACCCAGTACTTC. Translated: CARMLQGTQYF.

J is TRBJ1-5 and V is TRBV20-1; tentatively, D is TRBD1 (6 bases). Germline loops: CDR1 DFQATT, CDR2 SNEGSKA (reference sequence). The CDR3 is 15 amino acids. Trimming took off 0 bases at V and 4 bases at J, with 13 bases between the two ends. The CDR3 here is CSARDPSQGNQPQHF. The DNA for the CDR3 is TGCAGTGCTAGAGATCCATCGCAGGGGAATCAGCCCCAGCATTTT.

This chain links TRBV12-3 or TRBV12-4 with TRBJ2-3; no definite D call. The V end was cut by 6 bases, the J end by 2 bases, with 12 bases between. This CDR3 is 14 amino acids long. The chain's CDR3 is CASRPYLNTDTQYF. In DNA form, the CDR3 reads TGTGCCAGCAGACCTTACTTGAACACAGATACGCAGTATTTT.

The rearrangement joins TRBV7-2 to TRBJ2-2; D not certain. The V gene's germline CDR1 is SGHTA and CDR2 FQGNSA. V was shortened by 2 bases and J by 0 bases, with 10 bases between the two germline ends. This CDR3 contains 16 residues. CDR3 coding DNA: TGTGCCAGCAGCTTACGGGCCAGCGCGAACACCGGGGAGCTGTTTTTT. Translating gives CASSLRASANTGELFF.

The V gene is TRBV7-2, the J gene TRBJ2-5; D gene unclear. CDR1 and CDR2 (germline): SGHTA, FQGNSA. This CDR3 spans 12 amino acids. Trimming removed 2 bases at V and 5 bases at J, with 6 bases between. The CDR3 DNA is TGTGCCAGCAGCTTACCGTGGGAGACCCAGTACTTC. It yields the protein CASSLPWETQYF.

The V and J genes are TRBV20-1 and TRBJ1-2; 8 bases are a match to TRBD1. J gave up 5 bases and V 4 bases, and 9 bases lay outside the gene matches. Germline V lookup: CDR1 DFQATT, CDR2 SNEGSKA (reference sequence). CDR3 size: 14 residues. CDR3 coding DNA: TGCAGTGCTAACCCACAGGGGGATGAGTATGGCTACACCTTC. Protein product: CSANPQGDEYGYTF.

The chain has TRBV21-1 and TRBJ1-2; the listed D gene, TRBD1, was not tested against the DNA. TRBV21-1 is termed a pseudogene. CDR3 length: 15 amino acids. The CDR3 here is CASSAGEGAFYGYTF. DNA of the CDR3: TGTGCCAGCAGCGCAGGGGAGGGGGCCTTCTATGGCTACACCTTC.

The V call is TRBV9, the J call TRBJ1-1; D is uncertain. Germline V gene lookup returns CDR1 SGDLS and CDR2 YYNGEE. This CDR3 contains 11 residues. The V and J ends lost 3 bases and 11 bases respectively, with 11 bases between them. CDR3 nucleotide sequence: TGTGCCAGCAGCGGTATCGGGGAGGCTTTCTTT. Protein sequence: CASSGIGEAFF.

In its sample, this clonotype was seen once. This rearrangement joins TRBV27 to TRBJ2-7; 12 positions agree with TRBD2. Germline V gene lookup returns CDR1 MNHEY and CDR2 SMNVEV (reference sequence). Germline trimming cut 1 base from V and 7 bases from J; bases unmatched to any gene: 5. The CDR3 contains 15 residues. The CDR3 is CASSLWAGLAGEQYF. CDR3 nucleotide sequence: TGTGCCAGCAGTTTATGGGCCGGACTAGCGGGGGAGCAGTACTTC.

The J gene is TRBJ1-2, the V gene TRBV7-9; D is ambiguous. In germline, CDR1 is SEHNR, CDR2 FQNEAQ (reference sequence). CDR3 length: 14 amino acids. V was clipped by 3 bases and J by 1 base, with 9 bases between them. Here the CDR3 DNA reads TGTGCCAGCAGCTTTGTGCTGAATAACTATGGCTACACCTTC. Translation gives CASSFVLNNYGYTF.

This chain uses TRBV18 with TRBJ2-6, with D possibly being TRBD1 or TRBD2 (5 bases each). The V end was cut by 0 bases, the J end by 1 base, with 16 bases between. The CDR3 is 19 residues long. CDR1 KGHSH and CDR2 LQKENI come from the germline V gene. Here the CDR3 DNA reads TGTGCCAGCTCACCACCCGGGACCGAGCGTTTATCTGGGGCCAACGTCCTGACTTTC. It specifies CASSPPGTERLSGANVLTF.

V usage is TRBV24-1 and J usage is TRBJ1-5; D ambiguous. Per germline, CDR1 KGHDR and CDR2 SFDVKD. V gave up 10 bases and J gave up 6 bases, with 18 bases separating them. CDR3 size: 14 residues. The CDR3 reads CATIRSGSSQPQHF. DNA for the CDR3: TGTGCCACTATCAGATCGGGGTCGTCTCAGCCCCAGCATTTT.